Sequencing of this T cell receptor beta chain was carried out in a study of cytomegalovirus exposure and HLA in healthy donors. Whole-study findings and limits: Among TCR beta chains, those listed as cytomegalovirus-associated numbered about 160. CMV serostatus was the sole immune exposure data available.

Trimming removed 0 bases at V and 8 bases at J, with 14 bases between. Germline CDR1 is LNHDA and CDR2 is SQIVND (reference sequence). The CDR3 is 15 amino acids. About this clone: Its antigen is not known.

A multiplex PCR was run with 60 Vbeta primers and 13 Jbeta primers. Clones were sequenced by immunoSEQ multiplex PCR, and TCRdb holds only the in-frame ones, with some missing. The table has fewer than 150,000 clones, 60% to 80% seen once. The TCR comes from a woman aged 25 to 39 in good health and CMV-seronegative. This chain joins TRBV19 and TRBJ2-4; TRBD1 might be the D (5 bases). The specimen sequenced was PBMCs. DNA for the CDR3: TGTGCCAGTAGTATAGAGGGTACAGGCGGATACATTCAGTACTTC. Protein: CASSIEGTGGYIQYF.